This TCR beta chain was sequenced for a study of CD4 T cell repertoires in COVID-19. Study information: CFSE-low cells expanded roughly nine days with IL-2, then restimulated with other coronavirus spikes.

Note on this clone: What it binds is unknown.

Findings and limits, study-wide: Two or all three memory subsets shared several highly expanded SARS-CoV-2-reactive clonotypes.

The memory T cells were sequenced right after ex vivo isolation, without culture. Libraries were prepared by immunoSEQ multiplex PCR; TCRdb keeps only in-frame clonotypes and omits some of them. The sample consists of 20,000 to 30,000 clones, nearly 95% of them appearing once. The CDR3 spans 13 residues. Germline CDR1 and CDR2: MGHDK and SYGVNS. V was trimmed by 2 bases and J by 4 bases, leaving 8 bases between them. The chain recombines TRBV25-1 with TRBJ1-1; D is unclear. The material sequenced was circulating follicular helper CD4+ T cells (cTfh) from blood, taken before the COVID-19 pandemic. The source of this sequence is a human donor who had COVID-19. The CDR3 nucleotides read TGTGCCAGCAGTGAAACACGGGGCACTGAAGCTTTCTTT. It yields the protein CASSETRGTEAFF.